What follows is one T cell receptor (beta chain) and its context. What it recognizes is unknown. Nominal health characterized the donors when sampled, though unrecorded immune exposures were likely. The record originates from a study of cytomegalovirus exposure and HLA in healthy donors. Notes on the study in general: A few V segments could not be told apart, such as TRBV6-2 and TRBV6-3, and were left out.

In the PCR, 60 Vbeta and 13 Jbeta primers were used. Authors' data handling: In a later analysis, the count reached some 73 million unique TCR beta chains, with 10 million to 14 million shared. The data were produced by immunoSEQ multiplex PCR, yet TCRdb's version contains in-frame clones alone and is incomplete. The V and J calls and the clone size are those of that table, but D and trimming were determined from the DNA. The specimen's table records fewer than 150,000 clones. The CDR3 is 13 amino acids. The V gene's germline CDR1 is LGHNA and CDR2 YSLEER. V was clipped by 0 bases and J by 7 bases; unmatched bases: 1.

The sequence derives from a man aged 35-49 years in good health and CMV-seronegative. Specimen: PBMCs. J is TRBJ1-2 and V is TRBV4-3; 8 bases align to TRBD1. Here the CDR3 DNA reads TGCGCCAGCAGCCAAGATCAGGGGGCTGGCTACACCTTC. Protein sequence: CASSQDQGAGYTF.